In this sample, the clone carrying this T cell receptor beta chain turned up a few times. Its specificity is unknown. This CDR3 contains 17 residues. The germline V gene has CDR1 SNHLY and CDR2 FYNNEI. The trim removed 6 bases at V and 4 bases at J, leaving 9 bases unmatched. The data were produced by immunoSEQ multiplex PCR, yet TCRdb's version contains in-frame clones alone and is incomplete. Of over 90,000 clones listed, around 88% were seen once; the top ten hold 13% to 15%. No infections or other immune events were documented during collection. This sample was taken from a study of identifying expanded T cells in peripheral blood. Study findings and constraints: Differentially abundant clones: roughly 1.2 between replicates, around 17 at roughly 2 weeks, 19 to 20 at four.

The gene calls are TRBV2 and TRBJ2-5, with 15 nucleotides matching TRBD2. The sequence was obtained from a person aged 18 to 75 in good health. Source material: blood. This CDR3 reads CASRWTSGGAPGETQYF. CDR3 DNA: TGTGCCAGCAGGTGGACTAGCGGGGGGGCCCCGGGAGAGACCCAGTACTTC.